Below, 4 T cell receptor beta chains from the same sample are listed, as sequenced in a study of shared clonotypes between healthy human individuals. Profiled with immunoSEQ multiplex PCR; TCRdb holds only in-frame clones, not every one. The table records roughly 2,500,000 clones, 93% of them present only once. Material: naive CD4+ T cells from PBMCs. This sample's subset: CD45RA+ positively selected. Every receptor here comes from a man aged 18 to 29 in good health. Some clones in this sample may be carry-over from other donors' samples.

The chain carries TRBV7-6 and TRBJ2-2, with TRBD1 matching 7 bases. Germline loops: CDR1 SGHVS, CDR2 FNYEAQ. V trimming: 5 bases; J trimming: 6 bases; junction bases outside the gene matches: 12. This CDR3 is 16 amino acids long. CDR3 bases: TGTGCCAGCAGCCCACAGGGGCCATTGCTGTCCGGGGAGCTGTTTTTT. Its protein is CASSPQGPLLSGELFF.

This clone was seen a single time. The chain joins TRBV19 to TRBJ2-1; the D gene is possibly TRBD2 (6 bases). The CDR3 loop spans 15 amino acids. The V and J ends lost 3 bases and 8 bases respectively, with 17 bases between them. CDR1 and CDR2 from the germline V gene are LNHDA and SQIVND (reference sequence). CDR3 protein: CASSIPGRGGDEQFF. In DNA form, the CDR3 reads TGTGCCAGTAGTATCCCGGGCCGCGGCGGGGATGAGCAGTTCTTC.

This sequence joins TRBV5-1 and TRBJ2-7; D unclear. CDR3 length: 15 amino acids. The V gene's germline CDR1 is SGHRS and CDR2 YFSETQ. The V end lost 4 bases, the J end lost 2 bases, and 16 bases lay between the germline ends. In DNA form, the CDR3 reads TGCGCCAGCAGCCCTCGACTGCCACGGGCCTACGAGCAGTACTTC. Amino acid sequence: CASSPRLPRAYEQYF.

The CDR3 region has the DNA TGTGCCAGCAGCTTGGGAGAATACCAAGAGACCCAGTACTTC. Its translation: CASSLGEYQETQYF. The chain joins TRBV2 to TRBJ2-5; a weak D match, TRBD2 (5 bases). V lost 6 bases and J 0 bases, leaving 11 bases between the germline ends. Per germline, CDR1 SNHLY and CDR2 FYNNEI. CDR3 size: 14 residues.